One sample yielded the 32 T cell receptor beta chains listed below, sequenced in a study of chemoradiotherapy in HPV16-positive cancers. The data were produced by immunoSEQ multiplex PCR, yet TCRdb's version contains in-frame clones alone and is incomplete. The sample contains some 10,000 clones, about 82% of which appear only once. The sequenced sample was blood, obtained from a patient who underwent chemoradiotherapy. Receptor source: a human donor with HPV-associated anogenital cancer.

The rearrangement links TRBV19 to TRBJ2-3; D gene ambiguous. Germline assignment: CDR1 LNHDA and CDR2 SQIVND (reference sequence). Trimming stripped 5 bases from V and 2 bases from J, with 14 bases between. The length of the CDR3 is 15 residues. The CDR3 sequence is CASSRVRSTTDTQYF. DNA for the CDR3: TGTGCCAGTAGTCGGGTTAGGAGCACCACAGATACGCAGTATTTT.

This clone has only one observation. The chain uses TRBV5-1 and TRBJ2-7; D possibly matches TRBD1 or TRBD2 (5 bases each). This CDR3 has 13 amino acids. V was cut by 4 bases and J by 1 base, with 9 bases left in between. Germline assignment: CDR1 SGHRS and CDR2 YFSETQ. CDR3 residues: CASSTGGSYEQYF. Written as DNA, the CDR3 is TGCGCCAGCAGCACAGGAGGTTCCTACGAGCAGTACTTC.

V usage is TRBV5-6 and J usage is TRBJ1-2; D not certain. This CDR3 contains 13 residues. CDR1 is SGHDT, CDR2 YYEEEE, per germline. The V end lost 4 bases, the J end lost 2 bases, and 9 bases lay between the germline ends. In DNA, the CDR3 is TGTGCCAGCAGCACCACACAGAACTATGGCTACACCTTC. Its translation is CASSTTQNYGYTF.

The chain links TRBV21-1 to TRBJ2-2. TRBV21-1 constitutes a pseudogene. The CDR3 consists of 18 residues. The CDR3 spells CASSKGRGPHEDTGELFF. The CDR3 nucleotides are TGTGCCAGCAGCAAAGGACGGGGGCCCCATGAGGACACCGGGGAGCTGTTTTTT.

This chain joins TRBV7-9 and TRBJ1-5; TRBD1 aligns across 7 bases. J lost 6 bases, V lost 5 bases, and 10 bases had no gene match. The length of the CDR3 is 15 residues. Germline-derived CDR1 and CDR2 are SEHNR and FQNEAQ (reference sequence). CDR3 amino acids: CASSNSQGQSQPQHF. For the CDR3, the DNA is TGTGCCAGCAGCAACTCACAGGGGCAGAGTCAGCCCCAGCATTTT.

The chain recombines TRBV19 with TRBJ1-1; D not certain. This CDR3 has 14 residues. CDR1 and CDR2 from the germline V gene are LNHDA and SQIVND (reference sequence). V lost 3 bases and J 4 bases, leaving 12 bases between the germline ends. The CDR3 sequence is CASSIPWKGTEAFF. DNA of the CDR3: TGTGCCAGTAGTATTCCGTGGAAGGGCACTGAAGCTTTCTTT.

This rearrangement joins TRBV30 to TRBJ1-5; 11 bases fit TRBD1. Germline V gives CDR1 GTSNPN, CDR2 SVGIG (reference sequence). V lost 2 bases and J lost 1; bases outside the gene matches: 10. This CDR3 has 18 amino acids. CDR3 amino acids: CAWSTGTGGFGSNQPQHF. CDR3 DNA: TGTGCCTGGAGTACCGGGACAGGGGGGTTCGGAAGCAATCAGCCCCAGCATTTT.

This chain connects TRBV19 to TRBJ2-1; TRBD1 is a possible D gene (6 bases). Germline V gene data show CDR1 as LNHDA and CDR2 as SQIVND (reference sequence). With 5 bases removed from V and 7 bases from J, the gap between germline ends came to 18 bases. The CDR3 loop spans 15 amino acids. For the CDR3, the DNA is TGTGCCAGTAGTTATTGGGCCGGGCAGGGGAATGAGCAGTTCTTC. As protein: CASSYWAGQGNEQFF. Looking up the rest from reference TRBV19 and TRBJ2-1 gives the full variable domain: DGGITQSPKYLFRKEGQNVTLSCEQNLNHDAMYWYRQDPGQGLRLIYYSQIVNDFQKGDIAEGYSVSREKKESFPLTVTSAQKNPTAFYLCASSYWAGQGNEQFFGPGTRLTVL.

The chain carries TRBV7-2 and TRBJ1-6; D unresolved. Trimming pared 0 bases from V and 7 bases from J, leaving 4 bases between. This CDR3 is 13 amino acids long. From germline, CDR1 is SGHTA and CDR2 FQGNSA. CDR3 sequence reads: CASSLAVNSPLHF. CDR3 DNA: TGTGCCAGCAGCTTAGCAGTGAATTCACCCCTCCACTTT.

This sequence joins TRBV19 and TRBJ1-1; D is unclear. The CDR3 is 11 amino acids. The germline CDR1 and CDR2 sequences are LNHDA and SQIVND (reference sequence). Trimming stripped 3 bases from V and 6 bases from J, with 5 bases between. CDR3 sequence (DNA): TGTGCCAGTAGTATCCAGTCTGAAGCTTTCTTT. It specifies CASSIQSEAFF.

The V and J genes are TRBV6-1 and TRBJ2-3, with TRBD2 matching 9 bases. The germline V gene has CDR1 MNHNS and CDR2 SASEGT. The CDR3 is 16 amino acids. The V and J ends lost 6 bases and 4 bases, in that order; junction bases with no gene match: 11. CDR3 sequence reads: CASSEYSGSSPDTQYF. CDR3 coding DNA: TGTGCCAGCAGCGAATATAGCGGGAGTAGCCCAGATACGCAGTATTTT.

This chain joins TRBV4-1 and TRBJ2-5, with 8 bases identical to TRBD2. Germline CDR1 is MGHRA and CDR2 is YSYEKL. This CDR3 spans 17 amino acids. Unmatched junction bases numbered 15, after V lost 5 bases and J lost 4 bases. CDR3 region: CASSALASGGFPETQYF. As DNA, the CDR3 is TGCGCCAGCAGCGCTCTAGCCTCGGGGGGGTTCCCAGAGACCCAGTACTTC.

This sequence joins TRBV9 and TRBJ2-3; D is unclear. Trimming removed 4 bases from V and 2 bases from J, with 20 bases in between. CDR3 size: 17 residues. Per germline, CDR1 SGDLS and CDR2 YYNGEE. The CDR3 DNA reads as TGTGCCAGCAGCCCAAATAACGGTCCCGCCGACACAGATACGCAGTATTTT. This gives the protein CASSPNNGPADTDTQYF. The full variable domain, its missing parts supplied by reference TRBV9 and TRBJ2-3, is DSGVTQTPKHLITATGQRVTLRCSPRSGDLSVYWYQQSLDQGLQFLIQYYNGEERAKGNILERFSAQQFPDLHSELNLSSLELGDSALYFCASSPNNGPADTDTQYFGPGTRLTVL.

This chain links TRBV9 with TRBJ2-3; D unclear. V lost 0 bases, J lost 1 base, and 3 bases lay in between. Germline V gene data show CDR1 as SGDLS and CDR2 as YYNGEE. The CDR3 runs to 13 residues. The chain's CDR3 is CASSVVGTDTQYF. CDR3 nucleotides: TGTGCCAGCAGCGTAGTGGGCACAGATACGCAGTATTTT. The full variable domain, rest sourced from reference TRBV9 and TRBJ2-3, is DSGVTQTPKHLITATGQRVTLRCSPRSGDLSVYWYQQSLDQGLQFLIQYYNGEERAKGNILERFSAQQFPDLHSELNLSSLELGDSALYFCASSVVGTDTQYFGPGTRLTVL.

This clone appeared a single time. The chain has TRBV5-1 and TRBJ1-1; a weak D match, TRBD1 (6 bases). Germline CDR1 SGHRS, CDR2 YFSETQ. This CDR3 has 15 amino acids. The V and J ends lost 2 bases and 0 bases respectively, with 11 bases between them. The CDR3 DNA follows: TGCGCCAGCAGCTTCAGGGGAGAGGTGAACACTGAAGCTTTCTTT. Amino acid sequence: CASSFRGEVNTEAFF.

The J gene is TRBJ2-5, the V gene TRBV9, with 9 bases fitting TRBD1. The CDR3 extends over 14 amino acids. CDR1 and CDR2 (germline): SGDLS, YYNGEE. Unmatched junction bases numbered 4, after V lost 3 bases and J lost 4 bases. CDR3 coding DNA: TGTGCCAGCAGCGCCGGACAGGGGCGAGAGACCCAGTACTTC. This sequence encodes CASSAGQGRETQYF. Based on the CDR3 plus reference TRBV9 and TRBJ2-5, the full variable domain is DSGVTQTPKHLITATGQRVTLRCSPRSGDLSVYWYQQSLDQGLQFLIQYYNGEERAKGNILERFSAQQFPDLHSELNLSSLELGDSALYFCASSAGQGRETQYFGPGTRLLVL.

The table lists this clone with a few counts. The chain couples TRBV6-6 to TRBJ2-1, with TRBD2 matching over 10 bases. Trimming cost V 5 bases and J 9 bases; bases outside gene matches: 7. Germline loops: CDR1 MNHNY, CDR2 SVGAGI (reference sequence). The CDR3 has 14 residues. CDR3 in DNA: TGTGCCAGCAGTAGTCAGCGGGGGGGGGCTGAGCAGTTCTTC. This sequence encodes CASSSQRGGAEQFF.

This clone was found a few times. The J gene is TRBJ1-2, the V gene TRBV2; no clear D gene. Per germline, CDR1 SNHLY and CDR2 FYNNEI. The CDR3 is 12 amino acids. The V and J ends lost 5 bases and 8 bases respectively, with 12 bases between them. The CDR3 protein is CASSQVGDGYTF. The CDR3 coding sequence is TGTGCCAGCAGTCAGGTGGGAGACGGCTACACCTTC.

This chain links TRBV5-4 with TRBJ2-7, with 9 bases matching TRBD1. Losses at the gene ends were 0 bases for V and 6 bases for J; bases not matched to a gene: 10. This CDR3 contains 16 residues. In germline, CDR1 is SGHNT, CDR2 YYREEE (reference sequence). CDR3 amino acids: CASSLASGQGVGEQYF. The CDR3 region has the DNA TGTGCCAGCAGCTTGGCCTCGGGACAGGGAGTAGGCGAGCAGTACTTC.

V and J are TRBV28 and TRBJ1-2; D gene unclear. Germline lookup yields CDR1 MDHEN and CDR2 SYDVKM. V was pared by 3 bases and J by 5 bases, with 10 bases between. The CDR3 totals 13 residues. The CDR3 sequence is CASSLKGFYGYTF. The CDR3 DNA is TGTGCCAGCAGTTTGAAAGGGTTTTATGGCTACACCTTC.

This clone was observed a few times. The chain combines TRBV5-1 with TRBJ1-2; 7 nucleotides align to TRBD1. Trimming removed 4 bases from V and 7 bases from J; junction bases left unmatched: 16. Germline assignment: CDR1 SGHRS and CDR2 YFSETQ. The CDR3 has 16 amino acids. The CDR3 coding sequence is TGCGCCAGCAGCCGCAGACAGGGTGGTGTAGCGGGTGGCTACACCTTC. This gives the protein CASSRRQGGVAGGYTF.

The chain joins TRBV7-2 to TRBJ2-7; 16 positions agree with TRBD2. The V and J ends lost 5 bases and 3 bases, in that order; junction bases with no gene match: 10. The CDR3 is 18 residues long. The V gene's germline CDR1 is SGHTA and CDR2 FQGNSA. The CDR3 sequence: CASSVGTSGGALLYEQYF. The CDR3, as DNA: TGTGCCAGCAGCGTTGGGACTAGCGGGGGGGCTCTGCTCTACGAGCAGTACTTC.

The table lists this clone with a few counts. The chain combines TRBV4-1 with TRBJ1-3; 8 bases agree with TRBD1. J lost 0 bases, V lost 1 base, and 8 bases had no gene match. Germline-derived CDR1 and CDR2 are MGHRA and YSYEKL. This CDR3 spans 18 amino acids. Written as DNA, the CDR3 is TGCGCCAGCAGCCAAGGACAGGGGTCGGGAAGCTCTGGAAACACCATATATTTT. Translation gives CASSQGQGSGSSGNTIYF.

This clone was picked up a small number of times. The chain joins TRBV18 to TRBJ2-3, with TRBD1 matching 8 bases. V trimming: 5 bases; J trimming: 4 bases; junction bases outside the gene matches: 5. Germline V gene data show CDR1 as KGHSH and CDR2 as LQKENI. This CDR3 comprises 14 residues. The CDR3 nucleotides are TGTGCCAGCTCATCACAGGGGGGAGCAGATACGCAGTATTTT. Translating it yields CASSSQGGADTQYF.

The rearrangement links TRBV5-1 to TRBJ2-1; tentative D call: TRBD2 (5 bases). Between the trimmed V and J ends, which lost 1 base and 3 bases, there was a span of 11 bases. Germline V gives CDR1 SGHRS, CDR2 YFSETQ. The CDR3 consists of 15 residues. The CDR3 sequence is CASSLKAGSYNEQFF. Written as DNA, the CDR3 is TGCGCCAGCAGCTTGAAGGCGGGCAGCTACAATGAGCAGTTCTTC.

The gene calls are TRBV5-1 and TRBJ2-4; the match to TRBD1 covers 8 bases. Germline loops: CDR1 SGHRS, CDR2 YFSETQ. Trimming took 3 bases from V and 1 from J; bases not matched to a gene: 9. CDR3 length: 17 residues. Written as DNA, the CDR3 is TGCGCCAGCAGCTGGGAACCGACAGGGGCTGCCAAAAACATTCAGTACTTC. Protein product: CASSWEPTGAAKNIQYF.

This clone was seen more than once but under ten times. V and J are TRBV7-3 and TRBJ1-2; TRBD1 agrees at 9 bases. The V segment lost 5 bases and the J segment 8 bases; nucleotides outside the gene matches: 6. The CDR3 has 13 residues. Germline V lookup: CDR1 SGHTA, CDR2 FQGTGA. CDR3 bases: TGTGCCAGCAGCCCGGGACAGGGCGAAGGCTACACCTTC. The encoded protein is CASSPGQGEGYTF.

V and J are TRBV5-1 and TRBJ2-3, with TRBD1 as a possible D gene (5 bases). In germline, CDR1 is SGHRS, CDR2 YFSETQ. The CDR3 runs to 16 residues. Between the trimmed V and J ends, which lost 0 bases and 2 bases, there was a span of 13 bases. CDR3 coding DNA: TGCGCCAGCAGCTTGGGGCAGGGTGGACCCACAGATACGCAGTATTTT. Protein: CASSLGQGGPTDTQYF.

The chain joins TRBV9 to TRBJ2-7; D is uncertain. This CDR3 comprises 13 residues. The V and J ends lost 2 bases and 6 bases respectively, with 12 bases between them. The germline CDR1 and CDR2 sequences are SGDLS and YYNGEE. The CDR3 DNA reads TGTGCCAGCAGCGTGATTTCCCATGGCGAGCAGTACTTC. Residues: CASSVISHGEQYF.

The chain combines TRBV7-2 with TRBJ2-1; D not certain. The CDR3 contains 15 residues. Germline-derived CDR1 and CDR2 are SGHTA and FQGNSA. The V gene lost 1 base and the J gene lost 2 bases, with 9 bases spanning the gap. The CDR3 nucleotides are TGTGCCAGCAGCTTAGATCCAGGACCCTACAATGAGCAGTTCTTC. Amino acids: CASSLDPGPYNEQFF. The variable domain in full, with the rest retrieved from reference TRBV7-2 and TRBJ2-1, is GAGVSQSPSNKVTEKGKDVELRCDPISGHTALYWYRQSLGQGLEFLIYFQGNSAPDKSGLPSDRFSAERTGGSVSTLTIQRTQQEDSAVYLCASSLDPGPYNEQFFGPGTRLTVL.

The CDR3 protein is CASSDSRETPLYGYTF. The CDR3 DNA is TGTGCCAGCAGTGATAGTAGGGAGACGCCACTCTATGGCTACACCTTC. The chain joins TRBV2 to TRBJ1-2; D is unclear. V was pared by 3 bases and J by 4 bases, with 18 bases between. This CDR3 has 16 amino acids. Germline-derived CDR1 and CDR2 are SNHLY and FYNNEI.

In its sample, this clone was seen a few times. The gene calls are TRBV4-2 and TRBJ1-2, with D hard to call. Trimming took 0 bases from V and 2 from J, leaving 16 bases between them. Germline CDR1 LGHNA, CDR2 YNFKEQ. CDR3 length: 17 amino acids. The CDR3 is CASSQDAGKAVNYGYTF. In DNA form, the CDR3 reads TGTGCCAGCAGCCAAGATGCGGGAAAGGCTGTCAACTATGGCTACACCTTC.